Reported below is one TCR beta chain. The sample comes from a study of blood T cell repertoires in COVID-19. In the authors' methods: Amplification of reference gene primers was used by the study to estimate nucleated cell counts. TCRdb keeps only in-frame clones here, not all; method: immunoSEQ multiplex PCR. The V and J calls and clone size were taken over from that table, and D and trimming were inferred from the DNA. Of roughly 190,000 clones in the sample, approximately 90% were seen once. In germline, CDR1 is SGHRS, CDR2 YFSETQ. Trimming took 0 bases from V and 4 from J, leaving 10 bases between them. The CDR3 runs to 15 residues.

Sequenced sample: peripheral blood. The chain uses TRBV5-1 and TRBJ2-2; possible D gene TRBD2, 6 bases. This TCR derives from a man between 45 and 60 years old with acute or convalescent COVID-19. CDR3 residues: CASSLDGGTTGELFF. Written as DNA, the CDR3 is TGCGCCAGCAGCTTGGACGGCGGGACCACCGGGGAGCTGTTTTTT.